There are a few counts of the clone carrying this TCR beta chain. TCRdb independently ran MiXCR on the 5' RACE reads; one entry per CDR3 protein. The sample holds some 290,000 distinct CDR3 sequences, about 16% seen once. The sample comes from a study of T-cell memory formation after mild COVID-19. Per the germline V gene, CDR1 is LGHNA and CDR2 is YNFKEQ. V lost 0 bases to trimming and J lost 0 bases, with 10 bases between them. The CDR3 is 16 residues long. V is TRBV4-2 and J is TRBJ2-3; D might be TRBD1 (5 bases). The sequenced material came from PBMCs or a T cell subset sorted from them (not recorded which). The clonotype originates from a man between 18 and 29 years old who had mild COVID-19 (a few samples of this study predate the infection). Cell type and time point are not known. Here the CDR3 DNA reads TGTGCCAGCAGCCAAGAGAAGGGGCCTAGCACAGATACGCAGTATTTT. Amino acid sequence: CASSQEKGPSTDTQYF.